The rows below give T cell receptor beta chains drawn from one sample of a study of T cell responses to AZD1222 COVID-19 vaccine. The data were produced by immunoSEQ multiplex PCR, yet TCRdb's version contains in-frame clones alone and is incomplete. The sample gives 90,000 to 120,000 clones, 92% of which show up once; about 1.2% is in the top ten. The starting material was peripheral blood, obtained on day 0 of AZD1222 vaccination. The receptors originated from an adult in good health. Both conserved end residues are trimmed from each CDR3. The D gene is left open where the match is weak.

D,V,CDR3
TRBD1,TRBV29-1,SPDRRSDGYT
TRBD2,TRBV7-2,ASSLVRGGDYEQY
TRBD1,TRBV29-1,SVLGQGGEKLF
-,TRBV7-2,ASSLGRHNEQF
TRBD1,TRBV9,ASSPRTGRETQY
-,TRBV30,AWDGRASPLH
-,TRBV7-3,ASSLDHSSPLH
-,TRBV9,ASSVVPRATEAF
-,TRBV25-1,ASSERGTEAF
TRBD1,TRBV28,ASSSRDSLLAGANVLT
TRBD1,TRBV5-6,ASSRDRVRSPLH
-,TRBV30,AWSVLGEGYEQY
-,TRBV11-3,ASSRGDNYNSPLH
TRBD1,TRBV15,ATSREPQRGQGHSPLH
-,TRBV6-2/TRBV6-3,ASSYNGGIEQPQH
TRBD2,TRBV18,ASSPSGRAYEQY